These 5 T cell receptor beta chains came from one sample sequenced in a study of shared clonotypes between healthy human individuals. Measured with immunoSEQ multiplex PCR; TCRdb has only the in-frame clones, and not every one. This table holds 450,000 to 650,000 clones, around 81% found once. The sequenced sample consisted of PBMCs. The receptors here all came from a woman aged 40-49 years in good health. Some clones in this sample may be carry-over from other donors' samples.

The chain carries TRBV28 and TRBJ2-1; D gene ambiguous. This CDR3 is 10 amino acids long. Germline V gives CDR1 MDHEN, CDR2 SYDVKM. The V gene lost 8 bases and the J gene lost 8 bases, with 7 bases spanning the gap. The CDR3 DNA reads TGTGCCAGCCGGAGCGATGAGCAGTTCTTC. Amino acid sequence: CASRSDEQFF.

This chain uses TRBV23-1 with TRBJ2-3, with 9 bases identical to TRBD1. TRBV23-1 is marked as an open reading frame, function uncertain. The CDR3 sequence is 19 residues long. The trim removed 4 bases at V and 1 base at J, leaving 15 bases unmatched. The CDR3 region has the DNA TGCGCCAGCAGTCTTCCGGGACAGGGAGAGGCCAAGGGCACAGATACGCAGTATTTT. Amino acid sequence: CASSLPGQGEAKGTDTQYF.

The chain uses TRBV7-2 and TRBJ2-5; the match to TRBD1 covers 8 bases. The V gene's germline CDR1 is SGHTA and CDR2 FQGNSA. V trimming: 7 bases; J trimming: 2 bases; junction bases outside the gene matches: 6. This CDR3 spans 14 amino acids. CDR3 sequence (DNA): TGTGCCAGCATCGGGGGACAGGCGCAAGAGACCCAGTACTTC. As protein: CASIGGQAQETQYF. Combining the CDR3 with reference TRBV7-2 and TRBJ2-5 gives the whole variable domain GAGVSQSPSNKVTEKGKDVELRCDPISGHTALYWYRQSLGQGLEFLIYFQGNSAPDKSGLPSDRFSAERTGGSVSTLTIQRTQQEDSAVYLCASIGGQAQETQYFGPGTRLLVL.

The chain carries TRBV19 and TRBJ2-2, with D unresolved. CDR3 length: 15 residues. The germline CDR1 and CDR2 sequences are LNHDA and SQIVND (reference sequence). Trimming took off 5 bases at V and 1 base at J, with 11 bases between the two ends. The DNA of the CDR3 is TGTGCCAGTAGTTTTCGACCGCAGAACACCGGGGAGCTGTTTTTT. It encodes CASSFRPQNTGELFF.

The chain couples TRBV7-9 to TRBJ2-1; 10 bases fit TRBD1. The CDR3 spans 15 residues. In germline, CDR1 is SEHNR, CDR2 FQNEAQ (reference sequence). Trimming removed 4 bases from V and 3 bases from J; junction bases left unmatched: 3. The CDR3 protein is CASSSGQGVYNEQFF. The CDR3 DNA is TGTGCCAGCAGCTCTGGACAGGGGGTCTACAATGAGCAGTTCTTC.